The 30 T cell receptor beta chains reported below all come from one sample, sequenced in a study of response to subunit inactivated influenza vaccine. Via MiXCR, TCRdb re-called the RT-PCR reads, giving one row per CDR3 protein. The data contain roughly 670,000 distinct CDR3 sequences, 11% to 15% of them singletons. Sequences were derived from PBMCs from blood, sampled 14 days before vaccination. These TCRs come from a man aged 45-65 years who received an inactivated influenza vaccine.

The chain employs TRBV30 and TRBJ2-7, with D maybe TRBD2 (6 bases). The CDR3 totals 13 residues. Per the germline V gene, CDR1 is GTSNPN and CDR2 is SVGIG (reference sequence). V lost 5 bases, J lost 3 bases, and 14 bases lay in between. The chain's CDR3 is CAWDQVSGYEQYF. DNA for the CDR3: TGTGCCTGGGACCAAGTTAGCGGCTACGAGCAGTACTTC.

This clonotype was found many times. This chain connects TRBV5-1 to TRBJ2-1, with no clear D. This CDR3 comprises 14 residues. The germline V gene encodes CDR1 SGHRS and CDR2 YFSETQ. V lost 4 bases to trimming and J lost 10 bases, with 18 bases between them. The CDR3 protein is CASSQYTAGGEQFF. The CDR3 DNA reads as TGCGCCAGCAGCCAATACACCGCCGGTGGAGAGCAGTTCTTC.

The J gene is TRBJ2-3, the V gene TRBV10-3; 16 nucleotides match TRBD2. J lost 0 bases, V lost 7 bases, and 4 bases had no gene match. Germline CDR1 and CDR2: ENHRY and SYGVKD. The CDR3 consists of 17 residues. This CDR3 is CAIKKGLAGGSTDTQYF. The CDR3 coding sequence is TGTGCCATCAAGAAGGGACTAGCGGGAGGGAGCACAGATACGCAGTATTTT.

This clonotype came up a few times. The chain links TRBV4-2 to TRBJ2-7, with 8 bases lining up with TRBD1. This CDR3 is built from 16 residues. Trimming at V came to 2 bases and at J to 2 bases, leaving 8 bases not matched to a gene. The germline gives CDR1 LGHNA, CDR2 YNFKEQ. CDR3 sequence reads: CASSQKTGTGAYEQYF. The CDR3 DNA follows: TGTGCCAGCAGCCAAAAAACCGGGACAGGCGCCTACGAGCAGTACTTC.

V usage is TRBV5-1 and J usage is TRBJ2-6; TRBD1 aligns across 10 bases. Germline CDR1 and CDR2: SGHRS and YFSETQ. The CDR3 length is 18 residues. V dropped 3 bases and J dropped 1; count of bases not matched to a gene: 7. DNA for the CDR3: TGCGCCAGCAGCTCGAAGACAGGGGGCGCGTCTGGGGCCAACGTCCTGACTTTC. Translating it yields CASSSKTGGASGANVLTF.

CDR3 nucleotides: TGTGCCGCCACCAGCCTCGCTCTTAATGAAAAACTGTTTTTT. This codes for CAATSLALNEKLFF. V gene TRBV7-9 combines with J gene TRBJ1-4; D call uncertain. The CDR3 runs to 14 residues. The ends were cut back, 11 bases at V and 4 bases at J, with 17 bases in the middle. CDR1 and CDR2 (germline): SEHNR, FQNEAQ (reference sequence).

This clonotype has just a few counts. V is TRBV28 and J is TRBJ2-3, with a possible D match to TRBD2 (5 bases). Looked up from germline, CDR1 is MDHEN and CDR2 is SYDVKM. Trimming removed 4 bases at V and 6 bases at J, with 8 bases between. The CDR3 contains 12 residues. The CDR3 spells CASSWRRDTQYF. In DNA form, the CDR3 reads TGTGCCAGCAGTTGGCGGAGGGATACGCAGTATTTT. The full variable domain, with the rest looked up from reference TRBV28 and TRBJ2-3, is DVKVTQSSRYLVKRTGEKVFLECVQDMDHENMFWYRQDPGLGLRLIYFSYDVKMKEKGDIPEGYSVSREKKERFSLILESASTNQTSMYLCASSWRRDTQYFGPGTRLTVL.

The chain links TRBV12-3 or TRBV12-4 to TRBJ1-1, with no clear D. This CDR3 is built from 12 residues. V shed 7 bases and J shed 5 bases, with 11 bases lying between them. The CDR3 nucleotides read TGTGCCAGCACCAAAGTGGTAACTGAAGCTTTCTTT. This translates into CASTKVVTEAFF.

The CDR3 nucleotides are TGTGCCAGCAGGACCTTTGGGACAGGGCTAGCTAACTATGGCTACACCTTC. As protein: CASRTFGTGLANYGYTF. This chain connects TRBV6-1 to TRBJ1-2; 9 bases align to TRBD1. The CDR3 contains 17 residues. With V trimmed by 6 bases and J by 0 bases, 11 bases remained unmatched. CDR1 MNHNS and CDR2 SASEGT come from the germline V gene.

There are a few counts of this clonotype. This chain joins TRBV12-3 or TRBV12-4 and TRBJ2-1, with D perhaps TRBD2 (6 bases). V was pared by 5 bases and J by 4 bases, with 15 bases between. This CDR3 region has 15 residues. The CDR3 DNA reads TGTGCCAGCAGTAAGACTAGTCTCTCATACAATGAGCAGTTCTTC. Its translation is CASSKTSLSYNEQFF.

The V call is TRBV28, the J call TRBJ1-2; D might be TRBD1 (5 bases). Germline V gives CDR1 MDHEN, CDR2 SYDVKM. This CDR3 has 14 residues. Deletions cut 4 bases from V and 5 bases from J, with 14 bases between. The CDR3 sequence: CASSSGTVGYGYTF. CDR3 nucleotides: TGTGCCAGCAGTTCGGGGACCGTGGGGTATGGCTACACCTTC.

This clonotype was counted only a few times. V is TRBV15 and J is TRBJ2-3, with 7 bases that match TRBD1. Germline V gives CDR1 LNHNV, CDR2 YYDKDF (reference sequence). The CDR3 length is 14 residues. J gave up 5 bases and V 3 bases, and 5 bases lay outside the gene matches. In nucleotides, the CDR3 is TGTGCCACCAGCAGGGCAACAGGGGAAGATACGCAGTATTTT. This gives the protein CATSRATGEDTQYF.

The chain is built from TRBV20-1 and TRBJ2-3, with 11 bases aligning to TRBD2. The CDR3 runs 13 residues. Germline loops: CDR1 DFQATT, CDR2 SNEGSKA (reference sequence). V shed 7 bases and J 8 bases; nucleotides not matched to a gene: 8. The CDR3: CSGLAGYQRTQYF. The CDR3 nucleotides are TGCAGTGGACTAGCGGGATATCAGCGTACGCAGTATTTT.

The genes are TRBV20-1 and TRBJ2-1; 10 bases are a match to TRBD2. The CDR3 extends over 14 amino acids. Germline CDR1 reads DFQATT; CDR2 reads SNEGSKA (reference sequence). V lost 3 bases, J lost 6 bases, and 5 bases stayed unmatched. The CDR3 sequence: CSASGSSGSNEQFF. CDR3 in DNA: TGCAGTGCTAGCGGTTCTAGCGGGAGCAATGAGCAGTTCTTC.

The CDR3 spells CASSSDYTREQYF. CDR3 nucleotides: TGTGCCAGCAGCTCGGACTATACGCGGGAGCAGTACTTC. This chain links TRBV7-3 with TRBJ2-7, with D perhaps TRBD2 (6 bases). V lost 4 bases, J lost 7 bases, and 14 bases lay in between. Per the germline V gene, CDR1 is SGHTA and CDR2 is FQGTGA. The CDR3 length is 13 residues. The full variable domain, its missing parts supplied by reference TRBV7-3 and TRBJ2-7, is GAGVSQTPSNKVTEKGKYVELRCDPISGHTALYWYRQSLGQGPEFLIYFQGTGAADDSGLPNDRFFAVRPEGSVSTLKIQRTERGDSAVYLCASSSDYTREQYFGPGTRLTVT.

The chain joins TRBV29-1 to TRBJ1-1; TRBD1 is a possible D gene (5 bases). Germline CDR1 SQVTM, CDR2 ANQGSEA. The CDR3 sequence is 11 residues long. With 6 bases removed from V and 6 bases from J, the gap between germline ends came to 11 bases. CDR3 DNA sequence: TGCAGCGTCGGGGGGAGGGCTGAAGCTTTCTTT. Translating it yields CSVGGRAEAFF.

The V gene is TRBV29-1, the J gene TRBJ1-1, with D perhaps TRBD1 (5 bases). V lost 3 bases, J lost 0 bases, and 14 bases lay in between. In germline, CDR1 is SQVTM, CDR2 ANQGSEA. CDR3 length equals 15 residues. The CDR3 DNA reads as TGCAGCGTTGAGCCCAGGGTGGCGATGAACACTGAAGCTTTCTTT. Encoded protein: CSVEPRVAMNTEAFF.

The genes are TRBV6-2 or TRBV6-3 and TRBJ2-5; 7 bases map to TRBD1. Unmatched junction bases numbered 11, after V lost 8 bases and J lost 5 bases. Germline-derived CDR1 and CDR2 are MNHEY and SVGEGT. The CDR3 is 14 residues long. The CDR3 DNA reads as TGTGCCAGCGGAGACTCAGGGGGTCGGGAGACCCAGTACTTC. Its protein is CASGDSGGRETQYF.

In its sample, this clonotype was seen a few times. The rearrangement uses TRBV4-1 and TRBJ2-7; TRBD1 might be the D (5 bases). V lost 2 bases to trimming and J lost 0 bases, with 11 bases between them. Germline V CDR1 and CDR2: MGHRA, YSYEKL. The CDR3 extends over 15 amino acids. Written as DNA, the CDR3 is TGCGCCAGCAGCCAACCCTCAGGGAACTCCTACGAGCAGTACTTC. It codes for CASSQPSGNSYEQYF.

The chain is built from TRBV18 and TRBJ2-7; D may be TRBD2 (7 bases). Trimming cost V 3 bases and J 4 bases, with 25 bases left between them. CDR3 length: 18 residues. Germline CDR1 and CDR2: KGHSH and LQKENI. CDR3 region: CASSPRGRGGARLYEQYF. The CDR3 DNA sequence: TGTGCCAGCTCACCGAGGGGTAGAGGGGGGGCGCGGCTTTACGAGCAGTACTTC.

Written as DNA, the CDR3 is TGTGCCAGCAGTACCCGGACTAGCGGGAGGCCCAAGCAAGAGACCCAGTACTTC. Translated: CASSTRTSGRPKQETQYF. This sequence joins TRBV6-2 or TRBV6-3 and TRBJ2-5; 14 nucleotides match TRBD2. This CDR3 has 18 residues. CDR1 and CDR2 from the germline V gene are MNHEY and SVGEGT. V lost 5 bases and J lost 2; bases outside the gene matches: 10.

Only a few counts were recorded for this clonotype. The chain has TRBV7-9 and TRBJ2-5, with 7 bases matching TRBD1. The ends lost 7 bases at V and 4 bases at J; junction bases unmatched: 12. The CDR3 contains 15 residues. The V gene's germline CDR1 is SEHNR and CDR2 FQNEAQ (reference sequence). The CDR3 DNA is TGTGCCAGCACCCACGGGCAGGGGGATGGAGAGACCCAGTACTTC. As protein: CASTHGQGDGETQYF.

The chain couples TRBV6-2 or TRBV6-3 to TRBJ2-1; D unresolved. V was shortened by 4 bases and J by 7 bases, with 8 bases between the two germline ends. The V gene's germline CDR1 is MNHEY and CDR2 SVGEGT. The CDR3 is 12 residues long. The CDR3 loop is CASSLSENEQFF. The CDR3 DNA reads as TGTGCCAGCAGTTTATCTGAGAATGAGCAGTTCTTC.

This clonotype was picked up a small number of times. The gene calls are TRBV20-1 and TRBJ1-5; D not certain. CDR3 size: 12 residues. Germline CDR1 and CDR2: DFQATT and SNEGSKA (reference sequence). Trimming stripped 6 bases from V and 4 bases from J, with 10 bases between. CDR3 sequence (DNA): TGCAGTGCGAGGCAACCGAATCAGCCCCAGCATTTT. Translation: CSARQPNQPQHF.

This chain links TRBV7-8 with TRBJ2-1; the D is unclear. The CDR3 runs to 16 residues. Trimming took off 1 base at V and 0 bases at J, with 10 bases between the two ends. CDR1 SGHVS and CDR2 FQNEAQ come from the germline V gene. The CDR3: CASSLGGKASYNEQFF. Written as DNA, the CDR3 is TGTGCCAGCAGCTTAGGGGGAAAGGCCTCCTACAATGAGCAGTTCTTC.

In its sample, this clonotype was seen a few times. CDR3 nucleotides: TGTGCCAGCAGCGACAATAAGTGGGCGACTAGCGCCCGTTTCGGGGAGCAGTTCTTC. Encoded protein: CASSDNKWATSARFGEQFF. The genes are TRBV11-2 and TRBJ2-1; 8 nucleotides align to TRBD2. Losses at the gene ends were 5 bases for V and 10 bases for J; bases not matched to a gene: 25. The CDR3 is made up of 19 amino acids. Germline V gives CDR1 SGHAT, CDR2 FQNNGV.

The chain combines TRBV20-1 with TRBJ2-7; TRBD2 aligns across 7 bases. In germline, CDR1 is DFQATT, CDR2 SNEGSKA (reference sequence). This CDR3 spans 12 amino acids. CDR3 sequence reads: CSVAGEAYEQYF. The CDR3 bases are TGCAGCGTGGCGGGAGAAGCCTACGAGCAGTACTTC.

This clonotype has just a few counts. The chain joins TRBV2 to TRBJ2-1; D is perhaps TRBD1 (5 bases). The CDR3 is 16 residues long. Trimming shortened V by 5 bases and J by 4 bases, and 18 bases separated the two germline ends. The V gene's germline CDR1 is SNHLY and CDR2 FYNNEI. The DNA of the CDR3 is TGTGCCAGCAGTCGTGTTGGGGCCCGGCGGTACAATGAGCAGTTCTTC. Amino acids: CASSRVGARRYNEQFF.

This clonotype was picked up many times. The J gene is TRBJ2-7, the V gene TRBV7-8; 10 nucleotides match TRBD2. Losses at the gene ends were 7 bases for V and 5 bases for J; bases not matched to a gene: 8. CDR3 length: 14 residues. Germline V gives CDR1 SGHVS, CDR2 FQNEAQ. The CDR3 is CASNLLAGVDEQYF. In DNA, the CDR3 is TGTGCCAGCAACCTTCTAGCGGGAGTCGACGAGCAGTACTTC.

The sample holds a few counts of this clonotype. V usage is TRBV7-2 and J usage is TRBJ2-7, with 8 bases identical to TRBD1. CDR3 length: 15 residues. Germline V gene lookup returns CDR1 SGHTA and CDR2 FQGNSA. After removal of 3 bases from V and 0 bases from J, the junction contained 4 bases not matched to a gene. CDR3 sequence (DNA): TGTGCCAGCAGCTTTACAGGGGGTCCCTCCTACGAGCAGTACTTC. It codes for CASSFTGGPSYEQYF. Drawing the rest from reference TRBV7-2 and TRBJ2-7, the complete variable domain is GAGVSQSPSNKVTEKGKDVELRCDPISGHTALYWYRQSLGQGLEFLIYFQGNSAPDKSGLPSDRFSAERTGGSVSTLTIQRTQQEDSAVYLCASSFTGGPSYEQYFGPGTRLTVT.